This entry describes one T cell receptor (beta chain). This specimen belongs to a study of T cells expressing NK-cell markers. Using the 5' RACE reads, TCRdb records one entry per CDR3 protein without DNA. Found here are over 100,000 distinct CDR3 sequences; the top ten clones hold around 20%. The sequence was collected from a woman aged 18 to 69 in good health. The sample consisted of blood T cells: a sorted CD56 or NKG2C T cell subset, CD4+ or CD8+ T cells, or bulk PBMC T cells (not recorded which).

The CDR3 spells CASSHRDKDYEQYF. The genes are TRBV5-4 and TRBJ2-7; TCRdb lists TRBD1, though no DNA is available to test this call. The CDR3 has 14 amino acids. In germline, CDR1 is SGHNT, CDR2 YYREEE (reference sequence).